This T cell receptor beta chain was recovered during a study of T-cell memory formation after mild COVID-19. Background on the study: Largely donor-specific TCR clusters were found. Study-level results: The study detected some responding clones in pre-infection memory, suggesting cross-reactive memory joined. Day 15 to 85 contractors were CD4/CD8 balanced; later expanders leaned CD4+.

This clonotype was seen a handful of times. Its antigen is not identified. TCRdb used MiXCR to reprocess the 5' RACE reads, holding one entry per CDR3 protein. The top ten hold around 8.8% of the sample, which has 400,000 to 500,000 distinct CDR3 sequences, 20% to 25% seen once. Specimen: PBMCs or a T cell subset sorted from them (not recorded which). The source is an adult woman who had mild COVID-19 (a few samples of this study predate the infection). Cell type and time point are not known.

Written as DNA, the CDR3 is TGTGCCATCAGTGAGTCGGGAGGAGCTCCCTACGAGCAGTACTTC. Protein product: CAISESGGAPYEQYF. The gene calls are TRBV10-3 and TRBJ2-7, with TRBD2 as a possible D gene (6 bases). Germline-derived CDR1 and CDR2 are ENHRY and SYGVKD. The CDR3 length is 15 residues. V was shortened by 0 bases and J by 2 bases, with 11 bases between the two germline ends.